This T cell receptor (beta chain) came from a study of blood T cell repertoires in COVID-19. V lost 6 bases to trimming and J lost 0 bases, with 21 bases between them. CDR1 and CDR2 (germline): SNHLY, FYNNEI. The CDR3 sequence is 19 residues long. In the original processing: Estimation of nucleated cell counts was performed using reference gene primer amplification. Profiled with immunoSEQ multiplex PCR; TCRdb holds only in-frame clones, not every one. The V and J calls and the clone size are those of that table, but D and trimming were determined from the DNA. There are about 220,000 clones in the sample; approximately 80% occur only once, and 3% to 4% lies in the top ten.

The V call is TRBV2, the J call TRBJ2-6; possible D gene TRBD1, 5 bases. The clonotype originates from a woman aged 60 to 75 who had recovered from COVID-19. The sequenced material came from PBMCs or T cells enriched from blood (not recorded which). CDR3 residues: CASSDSPSSVVSGANVLTF. The CDR3 DNA reads TGTGCCAGCAGCGACAGTCCTTCCAGCGTGGTCTCTGGGGCCAACGTCCTGACTTTC.